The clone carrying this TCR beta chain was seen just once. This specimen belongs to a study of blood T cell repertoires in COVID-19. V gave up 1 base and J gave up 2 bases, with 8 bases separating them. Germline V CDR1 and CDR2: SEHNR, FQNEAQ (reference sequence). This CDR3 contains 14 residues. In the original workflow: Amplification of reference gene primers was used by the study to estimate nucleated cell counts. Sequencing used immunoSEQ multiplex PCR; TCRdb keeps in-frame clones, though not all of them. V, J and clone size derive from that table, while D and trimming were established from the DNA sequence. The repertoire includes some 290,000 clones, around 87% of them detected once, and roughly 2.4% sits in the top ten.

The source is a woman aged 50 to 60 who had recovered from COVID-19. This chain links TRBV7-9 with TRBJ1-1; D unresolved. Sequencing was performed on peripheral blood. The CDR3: CASSLDVVNTEAFF. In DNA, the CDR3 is TGTGCCAGCAGCTTAGACGTAGTTAACACTGAAGCTTTCTTT.